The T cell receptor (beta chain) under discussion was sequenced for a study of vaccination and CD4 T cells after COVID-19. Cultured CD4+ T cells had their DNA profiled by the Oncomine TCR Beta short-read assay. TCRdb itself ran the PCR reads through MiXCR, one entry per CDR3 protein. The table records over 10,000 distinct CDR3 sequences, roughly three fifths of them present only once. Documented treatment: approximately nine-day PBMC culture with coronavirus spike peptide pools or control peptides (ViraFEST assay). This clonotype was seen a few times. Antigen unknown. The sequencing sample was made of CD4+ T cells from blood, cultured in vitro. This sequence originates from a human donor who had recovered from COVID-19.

As DNA, the CDR3 is TGTGCCAGCAGCGCCCTAGCGGGGGGCCCAGAGACCCAGTACTTC. Translated, it gives CASSALAGGPETQYF. The chain links TRBV2 to TRBJ2-5; 11 bases map to TRBD2. Germline trimming cut 6 bases from V and 4 bases from J; bases unmatched to any gene: 7. The CDR3 is made up of 15 amino acids. From germline, CDR1 is SNHLY and CDR2 FYNNEI.